This TCR beta chain was sequenced in a study of spatial heterogeneity in lung cancer. TCRdb redid the calling of the 5' RACE reads with MiXCR, one entry per CDR3 protein. The profile shows about 22,000 distinct CDR3 sequences, approximately 5.8% of them singletons. The sample holds many counts of this clonotype. CDR3 size: 15 residues. The V gene's germline CDR1 is SGHTS and CDR2 YDEGEE. Trimming removed 0 bases from V and 4 bases from J, with 13 bases in between. Time point noted: sample taken at primary tumor resection. The sample consisted of PBMCs, taken at surgery. This sequence joins TRBV5-8 and TRBJ1-1; D is unresolved. The sequence was obtained from a male donor with early-stage non-small cell lung cancer. CDR3 protein: CASSLVPAGFTEAFF. The DNA for the CDR3 is TGTGCCAGCAGCTTGGTACCAGCGGGGTTCACTGAAGCTTTCTTT.